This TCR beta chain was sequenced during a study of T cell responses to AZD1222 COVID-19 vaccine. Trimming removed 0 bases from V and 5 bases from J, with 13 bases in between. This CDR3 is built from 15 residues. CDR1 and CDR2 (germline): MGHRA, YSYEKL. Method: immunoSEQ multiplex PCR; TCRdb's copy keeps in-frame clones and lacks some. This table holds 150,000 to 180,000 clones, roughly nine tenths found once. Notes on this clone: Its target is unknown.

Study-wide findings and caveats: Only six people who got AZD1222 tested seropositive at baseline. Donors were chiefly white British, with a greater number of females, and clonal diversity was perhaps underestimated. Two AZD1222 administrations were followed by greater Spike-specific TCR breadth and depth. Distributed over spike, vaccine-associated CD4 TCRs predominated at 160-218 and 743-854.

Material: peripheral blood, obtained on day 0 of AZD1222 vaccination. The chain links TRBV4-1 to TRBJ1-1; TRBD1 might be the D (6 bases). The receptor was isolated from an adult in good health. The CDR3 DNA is TGCGCCAGCAGCCAAGAAGGAGGGGGACCGACTGAAGCTTTCTTT. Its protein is CASSQEGGGPTEAFF.